This TCR beta chain was recovered during a study of shared clonotypes between healthy human individuals. Assay: immunoSEQ multiplex PCR; the TCRdb copy retains only in-frame clones and omits some. The table shows more than 450,000 clones, with 70% to 80% occurring only once. The length of the CDR3 is 11 residues. Trimming took 7 bases from V and 0 from J, leaving 6 bases between them. CDR1 is DFQATT, CDR2 SNEGSKA, per germline (reference sequence). The V and J genes are TRBV20-1 and TRBJ1-2; D remains ambiguous. The source is a woman in her thirties or forties in good health. Some clones in this sample may be carry-over from other donors' samples. Sequenced material: PBMCs. DNA for the CDR3: TGCAGTGTGTTCTCTAACTATGGCTACACCTTC. Translated, it gives CSVFSNYGYTF.